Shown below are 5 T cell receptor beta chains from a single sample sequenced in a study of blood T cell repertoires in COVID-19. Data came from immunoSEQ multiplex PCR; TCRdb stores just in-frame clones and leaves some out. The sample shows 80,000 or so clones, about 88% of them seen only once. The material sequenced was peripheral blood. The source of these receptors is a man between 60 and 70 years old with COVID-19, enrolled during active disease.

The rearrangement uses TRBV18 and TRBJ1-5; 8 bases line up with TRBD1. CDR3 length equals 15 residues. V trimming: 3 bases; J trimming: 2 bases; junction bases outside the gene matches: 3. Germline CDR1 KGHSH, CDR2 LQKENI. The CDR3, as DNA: TGTGCCAGCTCACCCCCGGGACAGGGCAATCAGCCCCAGCATTTT. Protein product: CASSPPGQGNQPQHF.

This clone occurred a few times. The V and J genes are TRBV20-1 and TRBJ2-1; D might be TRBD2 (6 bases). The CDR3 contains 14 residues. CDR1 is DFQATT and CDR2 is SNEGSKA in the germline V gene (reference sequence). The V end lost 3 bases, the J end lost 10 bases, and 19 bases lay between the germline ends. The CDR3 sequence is CSASASLGGNEQFF. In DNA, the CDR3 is TGCAGTGCTAGTGCTTCTCTGGGCGGGAACGAGCAGTTCTTC.

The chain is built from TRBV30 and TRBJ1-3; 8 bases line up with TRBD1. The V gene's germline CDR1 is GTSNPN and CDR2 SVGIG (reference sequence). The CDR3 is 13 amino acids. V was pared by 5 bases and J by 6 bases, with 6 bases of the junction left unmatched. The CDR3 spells CAWGGQGANTIYF. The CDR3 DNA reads TGTGCCTGGGGGGGGCAGGGGGCAAACACCATATATTTT.

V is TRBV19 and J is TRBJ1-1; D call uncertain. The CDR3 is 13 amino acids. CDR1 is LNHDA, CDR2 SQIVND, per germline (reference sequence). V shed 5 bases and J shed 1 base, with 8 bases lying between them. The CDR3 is CASSSQKNTEAFF. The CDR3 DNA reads TGTGCCAGTAGTTCTCAGAAGAACACTGAAGCTTTCTTT.

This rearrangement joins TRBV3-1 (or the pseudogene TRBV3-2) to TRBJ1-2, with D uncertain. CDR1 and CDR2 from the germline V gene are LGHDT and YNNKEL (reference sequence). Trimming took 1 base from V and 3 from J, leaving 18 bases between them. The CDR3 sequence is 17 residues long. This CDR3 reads CASSQGLGRARYYGYTF. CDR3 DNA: TGTGCCAGCAGCCAAGGTCTCGGGAGAGCGCGTTACTATGGCTACACCTTC.